Below are 26 T cell receptor beta chains sequenced from a single sample in a study of cytomegalovirus exposure and HLA in healthy donors. PCR amplification relied on 60 Vbeta primers (plus 13 Jbeta primers). The repertoire was sequenced with immunoSEQ multiplex PCR; TCRdb's copy has only in-frame clones and lacks some. Of about 170,000 clones in the sample, roughly 84% were seen once. The sample comprised PBMCs. These receptors were obtained from a male donor in good health and CMV-seronegative.

J is TRBJ1-5 and V is TRBV2, with TRBD1 as a possible D gene (6 bases). The CDR3 is made up of 17 amino acids. V lost 1 base and J 1 base, leaving 14 bases between the germline ends. Per germline, CDR1 SNHLY and CDR2 FYNNEI. The CDR3 nucleotides are TGTGCCAGCAGTGAAGGGGCAGGGGTGATGAGCAATCAGCCCCAGCATTTT. Translated, it gives CASSEGAGVMSNQPQHF.

The chain is built from TRBV6-6 and TRBJ2-1, with TRBD2 matching 9 bases. The germline V gene encodes CDR1 MNHNY and CDR2 SVGAGI (reference sequence). The CDR3 sequence is 15 residues long. V gave up 2 bases and J gave up 5 bases; unmatched junction bases: 4. The CDR3 spells CASSYPPSGDNEQFF. The CDR3 region has the DNA TGTGCCAGCAGTTACCCCCCTAGCGGGGACAATGAGCAGTTCTTC.

CDR3: CASSLAQGESYEQYF. CDR3 nucleotide sequence: TGTGCCAGCAGCTTAGCCCAGGGGGAGTCCTACGAGCAGTACTTC. The V and J genes are TRBV7-7 and TRBJ2-7; TRBD1 aligns across 7 bases. The V segment lost 0 bases and the J segment 1 base; nucleotides outside the gene matches: 3. The CDR3 is 15 residues long. Germline V lookup: CDR1 SSHAT, CDR2 FNYEAQ (reference sequence).

In its sample, this clone was seen once. The chain recombines TRBV10-3 with TRBJ2-5; TRBD2 matches 8 bases. CDR1 is ENHRY, CDR2 SYGVKD, per germline. Trimming at V came to 11 bases and at J to 2 bases, leaving 7 bases not matched to a gene. The CDR3 totals 13 residues. In DNA form, the CDR3 reads TGTGCCGCCGGGCCTAGCGGGCAAGAGACCCAGTACTTC. This gives the protein CAAGPSGQETQYF.

The V and J genes are TRBV30 and TRBJ2-1; tentatively, D is TRBD2 (6 bases). Germline CDR1 and CDR2: GTSNPN and SVGIG (reference sequence). The V gene lost 0 bases and the J gene lost 3 bases, with 24 bases spanning the gap. The length of the CDR3 is 19 residues. The chain's CDR3 is CAWSVAAPWGGGSYNEQFF. The CDR3 DNA sequence: TGTGCCTGGAGTGTGGCTGCCCCCTGGGGAGGAGGTAGCTACAATGAGCAGTTCTTC.

The rearrangement joins TRBV5-6 to TRBJ1-1, with a weak D call TRBD1 (5 bases). Germline values: CDR1 SGHDT, CDR2 YYEEEE. V shed 0 bases and J shed 4 bases, with 16 bases lying between them. The CDR3 has 16 residues. The CDR3 region is CASSLDYGAGGTEAFF. Here the CDR3 DNA reads TGTGCCAGCAGCTTGGATTATGGGGCGGGGGGCACTGAAGCTTTCTTT.

V is TRBV5-6 and J is TRBJ2-1; a possible D gene is TRBD2 (5 bases). CDR3 length: 17 residues. The germline V gene has CDR1 SGHDT and CDR2 YYEEEE. Deletions cut 3 bases from V and 4 bases from J, with 20 bases between. The CDR3 region has the DNA TGTGCCAGCAGCTGGTATAATGGCGGCGGGCCTTACAATGAGCAGTTCTTC. Protein sequence: CASSWYNGGGPYNEQFF. Based on the CDR3 plus reference TRBV5-6 and TRBJ2-1, the full variable domain is DAGVTQSPTHLIKTRGQQVTLRCSPKSGHDTVSWYQQALGQGPQFIFQYYEEEERQRGNFPDRFSGHQFPNYSSELNVNALLLGDSALYLCASSWYNGGGPYNEQFFGPGTRLTVL.

The chain joins TRBV7-9 to TRBJ2-5, with D possibly TRBD2 on 6 matching bases. Trimming removed 7 bases from V and 1 base from J, with 13 bases in between. Germline V gene data show CDR1 as SEHNR and CDR2 as FQNEAQ (reference sequence). This CDR3 comprises 14 residues. The CDR3 protein is CASNQRAIQETQYF. The CDR3 region has the DNA TGTGCCAGCAATCAGCGGGCCATCCAAGAGACCCAGTACTTC.

In its sample, this clone was seen a few times. J is TRBJ2-2 and V is TRBV28; D possibly corresponds to TRBD2 (5 bases). Trimming stripped 6 bases from V and 4 bases from J, with 9 bases between. Germline V CDR1 and CDR2: MDHEN, SYDVKM. CDR3 length equals 13 residues. The CDR3 DNA reads TGTGCCAGCAGCTATACTAGCACCGGGGAGCTGTTTTTT. This encodes CASSYTSTGELFF.

The chain couples TRBV4-3 to TRBJ2-7, with D tentatively TRBD2 (6 bases). Per germline, CDR1 LGHNA and CDR2 YSLEER. The CDR3 loop spans 15 amino acids. The V end lost 3 bases, the J end lost 6 bases, and 18 bases lay between the germline ends. The CDR3 protein is CASSHDTGVGREQYF. The CDR3 coding sequence is TGCGCCAGCAGCCATGACACGGGAGTTGGGCGCGAGCAGTACTTC.

The chain recombines TRBV6-1 with TRBJ1-4; a weak D match, TRBD1 (5 bases). There are 16 residues in the CDR3. From germline, CDR1 is MNHNS and CDR2 SASEGT. Trimming shortened V by 2 bases and J by 3 bases, and 13 bases separated the two germline ends. CDR3 residues: CASSERGHTSNEKLFF. The CDR3 DNA follows: TGTGCCAGCAGTGAACGTGGACACACGTCTAATGAAAAACTGTTTTTT.

J is TRBJ2-7 and V is TRBV29-1, with D maybe TRBD1 (6 bases). This CDR3 contains 13 residues. Germline V gene data show CDR1 as SQVTM and CDR2 as ANQGSEA. Trimming took 5 bases from V and 1 from J, leaving 12 bases between them. The CDR3 DNA is TGCAGCGTTCTCCAGGGGTGGTCCTACGAGCAGTACTTC. Residues: CSVLQGWSYEQYF.

The chain uses TRBV21-1 and TRBJ2-7; the table names TRBD1, a call not compared with the DNA. TRBV21-1 is recorded as a pseudogene. CDR3 length: 16 amino acids. The CDR3 reads CASSKAGPPCSYEQYF. CDR3 nucleotides: TGTGCCAGCAGCAAAGCGGGGCCGCCGTGCTCCTACGAGCAGTACTTC.

The chain recombines TRBV30 with TRBJ1-1; D uncertain. Germline V gene lookup returns CDR1 GTSNPN and CDR2 SVGIG (reference sequence). V was cut by 2 bases and J by 1 base, with 5 bases left in between. The CDR3 is 12 amino acids. CDR3: CAWSSGNTEAFF. In DNA, the CDR3 is TGTGCCTGGAGTTCAGGGAACACTGAAGCTTTCTTT.

CDR3 amino acids: CASSPGGEEQFF. In DNA, the CDR3 is TGTGCCAGCAGCCCCGGGGGGGAAGAGCAGTTCTTC. V is TRBV9 and J is TRBJ2-1; 8 bases line up with TRBD2. The CDR3 has 12 amino acids. The germline V gene encodes CDR1 SGDLS and CDR2 YYNGEE. With V trimmed by 4 bases and J by 10 bases, 4 bases remained unmatched.

This sequence joins TRBV9 and TRBJ2-7, with D tentatively TRBD2 (5 bases). Trimming took 2 bases from V and 2 from J, leaving 8 bases between them. The CDR3 consists of 13 residues. Germline lookup yields CDR1 SGDLS and CDR2 YYNGEE. The DNA for the CDR3 is TGTGCCAGCAGCGTGGGAGATCCCTACGAGCAGTACTTC. Translated, it gives CASSVGDPYEQYF.

J is TRBJ2-4 and V is TRBV7-6; 7 positions agree with TRBD1. Germline trimming cut 5 bases from V and 8 bases from J; bases unmatched to any gene: 6. The CDR3 is 13 residues long. Germline assignment: CDR1 SGHVS and CDR2 FNYEAQ. CDR3: CASSPHTGDIQYF. In DNA form, the CDR3 reads TGTGCCAGCAGCCCCCACACAGGGGACATTCAGTACTTC.

This clone appeared a few times. The chain has TRBV7-9 and TRBJ2-3, with 11 bases matching TRBD1. V shed 6 bases and J 3 bases; nucleotides not matched to a gene: 5. This CDR3 comprises 15 residues. CDR1 is SEHNR and CDR2 is FQNEAQ in the germline V gene (reference sequence). CDR3 DNA: TGTGCCAGCAGGCATGGACAGGGGGCAACAGATACGCAGTATTTT. Translated: CASRHGQGATDTQYF. The full variable domain, in which reference TRBV7-9 and TRBJ2-3 provide the parts outside the CDR3, is DTGVSQNPRHKITKRGQNVTFRCDPISEHNRLYWYRQTLGQGPEFLTYFQNEAQLEKSRLLSDRFSAERPKGSFSTLEIQRTEQGDSAMYLCASRHGQGATDTQYFGPGTRLTVL.

The CDR3: CASSRGGTITGELFF. The DNA of the CDR3 is TGTGCCAGTAGTAGAGGGGGGACTATCACCGGGGAGCTGTTTTTT. The genes are TRBV19 and TRBJ2-2, with a possible D match to TRBD2 (7 bases). Per the germline V gene, CDR1 is LNHDA and CDR2 is SQIVND (reference sequence). This CDR3 region has 15 residues. Trimming left V 4 bases short and J 4 bases short, with 13 bases between.

The chain is built from TRBV19 and TRBJ1-4, with TRBD1 matching 7 bases. The germline V gene encodes CDR1 LNHDA and CDR2 SQIVND (reference sequence). The CDR3 is made up of 14 amino acids. V lost 6 bases and J lost 5; bases outside the gene matches: 6. The CDR3 coding sequence is TGTGCCAGTAGACTACAGGGGCTAAATGAAAAACTGTTTTTT. Translated: CASRLQGLNEKLFF.

The chain uses TRBV15 and TRBJ1-2, with D perhaps matching TRBD1 (5 bases). The V gene's germline CDR1 is LNHNV and CDR2 YYDKDF (reference sequence). Trimming cost V 5 bases and J 8 bases, with 12 bases left between them. The CDR3 contains 12 residues. The CDR3 here is CATSHRQYGYTF. The CDR3 nucleotides are TGTGCCACCAGCCACCGACAGTACGGCTACACCTTC.

The chain employs TRBV5-1 and TRBJ2-7; 9 nucleotides align to TRBD1. The CDR3 has 13 amino acids. CDR1 is SGHRS and CDR2 is YFSETQ in the germline V gene. V lost 7 bases, J lost 3 bases, and 5 bases stayed unmatched. In nucleotides, the CDR3 is TGCGCCAGCTATGGGACAGGGAGCTACGAGCAGTACTTC. Protein sequence: CASYGTGSYEQYF.

The chain carries TRBV29-1 and TRBJ2-1; maybe TRBD2 (6 bases). Trimming cost V 8 bases and J 5 bases, with 25 bases left between them. Germline CDR1 SQVTM, CDR2 ANQGSEA. This CDR3 has 16 residues. The CDR3 DNA reads as TGCAGCACCGAGAGGATAGGCGGAGGGCGAAACAATGAGCAGTTCTTC. Residues: CSTERIGGGRNNEQFF.

The chain has TRBV6-5 and TRBJ1-1; D gene uncertain. The V gene lost 4 bases and the J gene lost 2 bases, with 11 bases spanning the gap. CDR1 and CDR2 from the germline V gene are MNHEY and SVGAGI. CDR3 size: 14 residues. CDR3 protein: CASSLIGSNTEAFF. CDR3 DNA: TGTGCCAGCAGTTTAATCGGGTCTAACACTGAAGCTTTCTTT.

Here the CDR3 reads CASSPFGPGGYTF. CDR3 DNA sequence: TGTGCCAGCAGCCCTTTCGGCCCGGGGGGCTACACCTTC. The genes are TRBV5-6 and TRBJ1-2; D unresolved. The CDR3 length is 13 residues. V gave up 4 bases and J gave up 8 bases, with 15 bases separating them. CDR1 is SGHDT, CDR2 YYEEEE, per germline.

This sequence joins TRBV9 and TRBJ1-1; TRBD1 is a possible D gene (5 bases). The CDR3 spans 15 residues. Germline assignment: CDR1 SGDLS and CDR2 YYNGEE. Trimming cost V 2 bases and J 6 bases, with 17 bases left between them. The CDR3 is CASSVDPGLGSEAFF. Here the CDR3 DNA reads TGTGCCAGCAGCGTTGATCCAGGGTTGGGTTCTGAAGCTTTCTTT.